Each of the 2 T cell receptor beta chains below was sequenced from the same sample in a study of T cell repertoires in cytomegalovirus infection. In TCRdb, the reads were re-called with MiXCR into one record per CDR3 protein. The sample holds fewer than 950,000 distinct CDR3 sequences, around a third seen once. These receptors are not linked to any known antigen. The sample was cultured CD8+ T cells from PBMCs, taken from culture after CMV antigen stimulation. The receptors here all came from a human donor in good health (CMV status not recorded). Some clones in this sample may be carry-over from other donors' samples.

About this clonotype: Compared with germline, one end of the junction differs, possibly owing to a read error. The CDR3 coding sequence is TGTGCCGGCAGCTTAGAGGAAAATGAGCAGTTCTTC. Amino acids: CAGSLEENEQFF. The chain couples TRBV7-6 to TRBJ2-1; D ambiguous. CDR1 and CDR2 from the germline V gene are SGHVS and FNYEAQ. There are 12 residues in the CDR3.

This clonotype was counted a few times. J is TRBJ2-2 and V is TRBV27; 7 bases are a match to TRBD2. CDR3 length: 16 residues. V was pared by 2 bases and J by 1 base, with 4 bases of the junction left unmatched. Germline V gene sequence: CDR1 MNHEY, CDR2 SMNVEV (reference sequence). CDR3 bases: TGTGCCAGCAGTTTAATTGGCGGGGGGAACACCGGGGAGCTGTTTTTT. Its protein product is CASSLIGGGNTGELFF.